This T cell receptor (beta chain) was identified during a study of PD-1 and CTLA-4 blockade in melanoma. Data came from immunoSEQ multiplex PCR; TCRdb stores just in-frame clones and leaves some out. This table has around 29,000 clones, 85% to 90% appearing once. This CDR3 contains 13 residues. CDR1 SGHAT and CDR2 FQNNGV come from the germline V gene. V was shortened by 6 bases and J by 12 bases, with 17 bases between the two germline ends. This chain joins TRBV11-2 and TRBJ1-4, with a tentative D call TRBD1 (6 bases). The receptor comes from a human donor with melanoma. Sequenced material: CD8+ T cells from peripheral blood, taken before anti-PD-1 treatment. The CDR3 reads CASRLGGGQELFF. CDR3 bases: TGTGCCAGCAGGCTGGGAGGGGGGCAGGAACTGTTTTTT.